This paragraph covers one T cell receptor beta chain sequence. The sample comes from a study of blood T cell repertoires in COVID-19. The V and J ends lost 5 bases and 6 bases respectively, with 13 bases between them. The CDR3 runs to 13 residues. The germline gives CDR1 MNHEY, CDR2 SMNVEV (reference sequence). Measured with immunoSEQ multiplex PCR; TCRdb has only the in-frame clones, and not every one. The data hold under 450,000 clones, with just over 90% observed a single time. The chain employs TRBV27 and TRBJ1-2; D perhaps matches TRBD1 (5 bases). The sequence came from a woman aged 40 to 50 who had been exposed to COVID-19. The sample taken for sequencing was PBMCs or T cells enriched from blood (not recorded which). CDR3 coding DNA: TGTGCCAGCAGTCCCCGGGGGGTACATGGCTACACCTTC. Amino acid sequence: CASSPRGVHGYTF.